This T cell receptor beta chain was recovered during a study of breast tumors, draining lymph nodes, adjacent tissues listed by TCRdb under 2016. In the study overall: The study compared TCR beta repertoires across tumor, adjacent nontumor tissue and axillary lymph nodes from breast cancer patients. The study aimed to assess the relationships and possible T-cell exchange between tumor, surrounding tissue and draining lymph node repertoires in human breast cancer.

Broader findings and caveats from the paper: Tumor T-cell repertoires showed less diversity than lymph node repertoires and more diversity than nontumor tissue repertoires, and tumor T-cell repertoires showed preferential V and J gene usage. The data were judged consistent with most tumor T cells deriving from the lymph node and then expanding within tumor tissue. The conclusion that tumor T cells originate in lymph nodes was framed as consistent with a hypothesis rather than directly demonstrated. Tumor and nontumor tissue repertoires were significantly more similar in luminal-like than in basal-like breast cancer.

Comments on this clonotype: The target of this receptor is not known. No base quality values were provided; no much bigger clone lies one nucleotide off.

The sequencer was an Illumina HiSeq 2000. TCR beta chain libraries were generated through multiplex PCR amplification. High-throughput sequencing was used to analyze the amplified TCR beta chain products. The raw public reads went through TCRdb reprocessing: fastp at Q25, MiXCR clone calling, in-frame beta chains kept. One record per CDR3 amino acid sequence lists the most common genes and DNA. Here the sample has 150,000 or so distinct CDR3 sequences; roughly 35% occur a single time. The ten largest make up roughly 3.8% of the sample. Lymph node samples came from the axillary draining lymph nodes of breast cancer patients. The CDR3 holds 14 amino acids from the cysteine to the phenylalanine. Just CDR3 DNA is preserved here, 42 bases in frame from base 1. V is reduced by 2 bases and J by 7 bases, leaving a spacing of 14 bases between them. For CDR1 and CDR2, the germline V gene lists SQVTM and ANQGSEA.

The sequence was obtained from a female donor with breast cancer. Some clones in this sample may be carry-over from other donors' samples. Sequencing was performed on axillary lymph node tissue. The sequence links TRBV29-1 to TRBJ2-2, and TRBD2 may be the D gene, going by 6 matching bases. The sequenced DNA is TGCAGCGTTGAAACTCCGGGACTCGGCGGGGAGCTGTTTTTT. Its translation reads: CSVETPGLGGELFF.